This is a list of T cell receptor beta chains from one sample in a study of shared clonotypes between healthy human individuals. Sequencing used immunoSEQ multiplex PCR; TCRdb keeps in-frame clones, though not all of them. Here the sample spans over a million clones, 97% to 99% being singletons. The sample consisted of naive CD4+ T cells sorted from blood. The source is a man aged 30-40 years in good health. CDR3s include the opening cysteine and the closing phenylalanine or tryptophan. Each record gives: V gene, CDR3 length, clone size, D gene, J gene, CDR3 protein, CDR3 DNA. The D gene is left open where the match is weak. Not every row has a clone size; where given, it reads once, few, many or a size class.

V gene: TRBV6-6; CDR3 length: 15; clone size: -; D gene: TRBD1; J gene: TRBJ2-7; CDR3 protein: CASSSTPGQGTEQYF; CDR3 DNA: TGTGCCAGCAGTTCTACGCCGGGACAGGGGACCGAGCAGTACTTC
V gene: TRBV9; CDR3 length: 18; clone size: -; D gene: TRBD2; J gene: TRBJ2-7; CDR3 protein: CASSVATGWRERPYEQYF; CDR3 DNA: TGTGCCAGCAGCGTAGCTACCGGGTGGCGGGAGCGACCCTACGAGCAGTACTTC
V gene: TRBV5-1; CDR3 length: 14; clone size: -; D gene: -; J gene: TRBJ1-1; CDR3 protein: CASSRAQGLTEAFF; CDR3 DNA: TGCGCCAGCAGCCGGGCCCAGGGCCTCACTGAAGCTTTCTTT
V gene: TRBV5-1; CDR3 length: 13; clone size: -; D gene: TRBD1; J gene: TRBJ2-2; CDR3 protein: CASSSGGTGELFF; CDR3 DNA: TGCGCCAGCAGCTCAGGGGGAACCGGGGAGCTGTTTTTT
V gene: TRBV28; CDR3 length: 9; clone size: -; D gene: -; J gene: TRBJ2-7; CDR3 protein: CASGYEQYF; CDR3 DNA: TGTGCCAGTGGGTACGAGCAGTACTTC
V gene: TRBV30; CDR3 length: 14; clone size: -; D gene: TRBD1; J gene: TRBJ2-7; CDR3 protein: CAWSTGQGPYEQYF; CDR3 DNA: TGTGCCTGGAGTACCGGACAGGGGCCCTACGAGCAGTACTTC
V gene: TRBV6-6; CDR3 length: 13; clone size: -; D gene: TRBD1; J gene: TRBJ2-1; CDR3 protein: CASGSQGANEQFF; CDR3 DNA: TGTGCCAGCGGTTCACAGGGGGCCAATGAGCAGTTCTTC
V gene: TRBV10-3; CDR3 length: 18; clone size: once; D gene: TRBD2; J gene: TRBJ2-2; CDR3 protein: CAISESGPSGSYTGELFF; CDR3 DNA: TGTGCCATCAGTGAGTCCGGCCCTAGCGGGAGCTACACCGGGGAGCTGTTTTTT
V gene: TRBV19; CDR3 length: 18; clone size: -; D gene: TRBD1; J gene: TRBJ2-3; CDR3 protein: CASSTLTPGTGSADTQYF; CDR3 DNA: TGTGCCAGTAGTACTTTAACCCCCGGGACAGGGTCAGCGGATACGCAGTATTTT
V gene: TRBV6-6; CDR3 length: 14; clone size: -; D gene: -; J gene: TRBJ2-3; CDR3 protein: CASSTRETLDTQYF; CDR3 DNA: TGTGCCAGCAGCACCAGGGAGACACTAGATACGCAGTATTTT
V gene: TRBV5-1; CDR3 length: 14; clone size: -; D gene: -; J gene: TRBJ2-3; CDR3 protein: CASSLVVVTDTQYF; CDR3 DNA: TGCGCCAGCAGCTTGGTGGTCGTCACAGATACGCAGTATTTT
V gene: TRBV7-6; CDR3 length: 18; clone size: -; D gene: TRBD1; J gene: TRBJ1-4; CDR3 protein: CASSAGTGEYWINEKLFF; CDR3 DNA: TGTGCCAGCAGCGCAGGGACAGGGGAGTACTGGATTAATGAAAAACTGTTTTTT
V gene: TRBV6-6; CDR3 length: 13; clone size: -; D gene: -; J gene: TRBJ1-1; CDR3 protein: CASSYVENTEAFF; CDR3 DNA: TGTGCCAGCAGTTATGTTGAGAACACTGAAGCTTTCTTT
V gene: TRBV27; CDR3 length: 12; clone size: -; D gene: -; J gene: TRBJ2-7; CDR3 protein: CASSFLVGEQYF; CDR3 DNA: TGTGCCAGCAGTTTCTTGGTGGGCGAGCAGTACTTC
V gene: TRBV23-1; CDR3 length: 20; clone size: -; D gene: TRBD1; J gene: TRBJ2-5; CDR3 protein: CASSQTTPAPRTGLQETQYF; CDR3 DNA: TGCGCCAGCAGTCAAACGACACCCGCTCCTCGGACAGGGCTCCAAGAGACCCAGTACTTC
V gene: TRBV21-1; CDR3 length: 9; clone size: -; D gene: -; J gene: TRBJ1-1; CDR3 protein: CASTPEAFF; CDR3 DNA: TGTGCCAGCACTCCTGAAGCTTTCTTT
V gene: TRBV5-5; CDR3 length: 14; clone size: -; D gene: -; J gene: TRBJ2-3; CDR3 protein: CASSLDPLTYRVYF; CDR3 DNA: TGTGCCAGCAGCTTGGATCCCCTTACTTACCGGGTGTATTTT
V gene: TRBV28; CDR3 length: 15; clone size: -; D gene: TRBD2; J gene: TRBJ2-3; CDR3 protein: CASSGGLAGVDTQYF; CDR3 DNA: TGTGCCAGCAGTGGGGGACTAGCGGGAGTTGATACGCAGTATTTT
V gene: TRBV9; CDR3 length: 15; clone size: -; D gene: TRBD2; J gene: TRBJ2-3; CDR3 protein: CASSGGLAIPDTQYF; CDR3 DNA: TGTGCCAGCAGCGGAGGACTAGCCATCCCGGATACGCAGTATTTT
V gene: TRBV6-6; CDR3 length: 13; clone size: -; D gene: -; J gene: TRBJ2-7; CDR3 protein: CASSYSIGVEQYF; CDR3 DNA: TGTGCCAGCAGTTACTCGATCGGTGTCGAGCAGTACTTC
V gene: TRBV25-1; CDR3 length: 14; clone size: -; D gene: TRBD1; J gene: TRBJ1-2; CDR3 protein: CASSEPDRGYGYTF; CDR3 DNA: TGTGCCAGCAGTGAACCCGACAGGGGCTATGGCTACACCTTC
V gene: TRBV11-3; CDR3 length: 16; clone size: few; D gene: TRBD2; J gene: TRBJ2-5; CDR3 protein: CASSLRSSGSVETQYF; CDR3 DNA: TGTGCCAGCAGCTTACGCTCTAGCGGGAGTGTGGAGACCCAGTACTTC
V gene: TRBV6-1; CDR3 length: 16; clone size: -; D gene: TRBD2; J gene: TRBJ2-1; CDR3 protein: CASSEGNSGRGNEQFF; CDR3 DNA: TGTGCCAGCAGTGAAGGTAATAGCGGGAGGGGAAATGAGCAGTTCTTC
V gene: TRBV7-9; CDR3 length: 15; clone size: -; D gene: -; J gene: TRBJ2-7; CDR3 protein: CASSSQGMDPYEQYF; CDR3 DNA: TGTGCCAGCAGCTCGCAGGGGATGGACCCCTACGAGCAGTACTTC
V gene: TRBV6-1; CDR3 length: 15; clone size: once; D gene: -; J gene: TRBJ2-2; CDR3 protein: CASSPFRDGTGELFF; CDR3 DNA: TGTGCCAGCAGCCCCTTCAGGGATGGGACCGGGGAGCTGTTTTTT
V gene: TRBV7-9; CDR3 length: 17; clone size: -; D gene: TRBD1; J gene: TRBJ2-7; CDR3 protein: CASSSNQDRGGSYEQYF; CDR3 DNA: TGTGCCAGCAGCTCGAACCAGGACAGGGGTGGCTCCTACGAGCAGTACTTC
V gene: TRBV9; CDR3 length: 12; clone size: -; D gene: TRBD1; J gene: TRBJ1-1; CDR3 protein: CASSPRDRGAFF; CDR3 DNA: TGTGCCAGCAGCCCAAGGGACAGAGGGGCTTTCTTT
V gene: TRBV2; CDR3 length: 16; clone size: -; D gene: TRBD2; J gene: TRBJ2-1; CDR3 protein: CASSLGLAGVYNEQFF; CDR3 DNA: TGTGCCAGCAGCCTCGGACTAGCGGGAGTTTACAATGAGCAGTTCTTC
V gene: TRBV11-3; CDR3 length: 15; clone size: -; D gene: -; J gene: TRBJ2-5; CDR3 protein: CASSLGSGVGETQYF; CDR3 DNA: TGTGCCAGCAGCCTCGGATCGGGGGTCGGAGAGACCCAGTACTTC
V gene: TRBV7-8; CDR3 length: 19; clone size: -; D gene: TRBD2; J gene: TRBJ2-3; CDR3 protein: CASSLRTSGSWGRDDTQYF; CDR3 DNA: TGTGCCAGCAGCTTACGGACTAGCGGGAGCTGGGGGAGAGATGATACGCAGTATTTT
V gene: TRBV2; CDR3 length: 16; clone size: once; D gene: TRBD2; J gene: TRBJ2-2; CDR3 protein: CASTSTSATNTGELFF; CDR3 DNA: TGTGCCAGCACTTCGACTAGCGCAACGAACACCGGGGAGCTGTTTTTT
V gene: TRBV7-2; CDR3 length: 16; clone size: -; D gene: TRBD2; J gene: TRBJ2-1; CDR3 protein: CASSSTPLAGINEQFF; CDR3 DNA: TGTGCCAGCAGTTCCACTCCGCTAGCGGGAATCAATGAGCAGTTCTTC
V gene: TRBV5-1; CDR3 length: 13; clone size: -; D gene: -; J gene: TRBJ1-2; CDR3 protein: CASSPRDTEGYTF; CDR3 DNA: TGCGCCAGCAGCCCACGGGACACTGAAGGCTACACCTTC
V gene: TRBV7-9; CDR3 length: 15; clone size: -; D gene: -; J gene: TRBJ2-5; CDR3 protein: CASSQTTSLQETQYF; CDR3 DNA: TGTGCCAGCAGCCAGACTACTAGCCTCCAAGAGACCCAGTACTTC
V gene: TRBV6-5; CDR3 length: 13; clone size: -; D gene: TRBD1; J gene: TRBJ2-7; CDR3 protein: CASSHRQGYEQYF; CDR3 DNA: TGTGCCAGCAGTCACAGACAGGGGTACGAGCAGTACTTC
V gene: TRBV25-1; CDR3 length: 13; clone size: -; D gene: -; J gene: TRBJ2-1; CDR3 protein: CASSEYLYNEQFF; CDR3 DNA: TGTGCCAGCAGTGAATATTTGTACAATGAGCAGTTCTTC
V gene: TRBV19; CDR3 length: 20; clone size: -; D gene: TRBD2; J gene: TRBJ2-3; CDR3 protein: CASSIGHRGTSGTFTDTQYF; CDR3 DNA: TGTGCCAGTAGTATCGGCCATCGAGGGACTAGCGGGACCTTCACAGATACGCAGTATTTT
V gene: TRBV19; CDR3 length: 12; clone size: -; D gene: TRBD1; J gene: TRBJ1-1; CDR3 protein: CASKDPPGQAFF; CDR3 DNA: TGTGCCAGTAAGGACCCCCCGGGACAGGCTTTCTTT
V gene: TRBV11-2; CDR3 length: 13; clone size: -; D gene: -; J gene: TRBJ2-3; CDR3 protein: CAIARVWGDTQYF; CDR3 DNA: TGTGCCATAGCTAGGGTCTGGGGAGATACGCAGTATTTT
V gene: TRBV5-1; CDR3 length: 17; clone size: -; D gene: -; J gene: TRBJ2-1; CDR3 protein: CASSFVVGRDPRNEQFF; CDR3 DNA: TGCGCCAGCAGCTTTGTCGTTGGGCGGGACCCCCGGAATGAGCAGTTCTTC
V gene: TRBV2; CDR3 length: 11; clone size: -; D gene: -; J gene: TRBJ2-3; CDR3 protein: CASIYTDTQYF; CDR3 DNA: TGTGCCAGCATATACACAGATACGCAGTATTTT
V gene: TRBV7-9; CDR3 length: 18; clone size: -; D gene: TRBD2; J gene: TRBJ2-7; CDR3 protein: CASSLGLAGGPSSYEQYF; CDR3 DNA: TGTGCCAGCAGCTTAGGGCTAGCGGGAGGTCCGAGCTCCTACGAGCAGTACTTC
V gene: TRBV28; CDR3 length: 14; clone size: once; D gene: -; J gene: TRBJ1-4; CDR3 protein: CASRSRLTNEKLFF; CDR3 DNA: TGTGCCAGCAGGTCTCGGTTGACTAATGAAAAACTGTTTTTT
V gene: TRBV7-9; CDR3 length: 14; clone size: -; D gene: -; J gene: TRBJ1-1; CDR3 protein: CASSLTGSNTEAFF; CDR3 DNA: TGTGCCAGCAGCTTAACAGGGTCGAACACTGAAGCTTTCTTT